This T cell receptor (beta chain) was observed in a study of shared clonotypes between healthy human individuals. Adult donors, all healthy and HIV-negative, had no recent acute infections or vaccinations. The trim removed 6 bases at V and 1 base at J, leaving 5 bases unmatched. Germline CDR1 is MNHNY and CDR2 is SVGAGI (reference sequence). This CDR3 is 15 amino acids long. This clone is a singleton in its sample. The data were produced by immunoSEQ multiplex PCR, yet TCRdb's version contains in-frame clones alone and is incomplete. The profile shows under 600,000 clones, roughly four fifths of them singletons.

The sample comprised PBMCs. The TCR was taken from a woman aged 40-49 years in good health. Some clones in this sample may be carry-over from other donors' samples. This chain joins TRBV6-6 and TRBJ2-5, with 10 bases lining up with TRBD1. DNA of the CDR3: TGTGCCAGCAGCCCCAGGGACAGGGGCCAAGAGACCCAGTACTTC. Amino acid sequence: CASSPRDRGQETQYF.